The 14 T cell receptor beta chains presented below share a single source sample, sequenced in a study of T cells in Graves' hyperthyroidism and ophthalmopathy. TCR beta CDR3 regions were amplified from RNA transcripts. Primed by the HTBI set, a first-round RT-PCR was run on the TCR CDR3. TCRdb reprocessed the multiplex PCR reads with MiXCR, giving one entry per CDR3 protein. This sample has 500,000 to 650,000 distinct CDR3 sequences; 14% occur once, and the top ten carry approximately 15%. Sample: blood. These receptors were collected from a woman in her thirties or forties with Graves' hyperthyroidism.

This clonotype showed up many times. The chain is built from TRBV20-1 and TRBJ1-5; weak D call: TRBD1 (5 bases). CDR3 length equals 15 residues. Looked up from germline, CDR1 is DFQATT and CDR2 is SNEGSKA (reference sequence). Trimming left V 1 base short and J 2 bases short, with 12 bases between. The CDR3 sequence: CSARALGTGNQPQHF. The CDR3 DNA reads TGCAGTGCTAGAGCTCTAGGGACGGGCAATCAGCCCCAGCATTTT.

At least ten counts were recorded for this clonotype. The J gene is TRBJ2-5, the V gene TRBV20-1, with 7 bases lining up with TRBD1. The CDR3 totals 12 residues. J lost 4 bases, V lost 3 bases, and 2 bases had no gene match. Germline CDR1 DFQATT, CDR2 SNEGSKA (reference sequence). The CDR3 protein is CSARGQLETQYF. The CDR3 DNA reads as TGCAGTGCTAGGGGACAGCTAGAGACCCAGTACTTC.

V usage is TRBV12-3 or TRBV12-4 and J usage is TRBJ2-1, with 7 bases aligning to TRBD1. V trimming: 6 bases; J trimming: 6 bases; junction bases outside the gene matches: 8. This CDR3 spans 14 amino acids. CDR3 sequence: CASRETGYINEQFF. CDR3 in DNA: TGTGCCAGCAGGGAGACAGGGTACATCAATGAGCAGTTCTTC.

The CDR3 spells CSVEVYPSRGTSYEQYF. The DNA of the CDR3 is TGCAGCGTTGAAGTTTACCCCAGCAGGGGGACTTCCTACGAGCAGTACTTC. The chain combines TRBV29-1 with TRBJ2-7, with D tentatively TRBD1 (7 bases). This CDR3 contains 17 residues. Germline values: CDR1 SQVTM, CDR2 ANQGSEA. Between the trimmed V and J ends, which lost 1 base and 1 base, there was a span of 20 bases.

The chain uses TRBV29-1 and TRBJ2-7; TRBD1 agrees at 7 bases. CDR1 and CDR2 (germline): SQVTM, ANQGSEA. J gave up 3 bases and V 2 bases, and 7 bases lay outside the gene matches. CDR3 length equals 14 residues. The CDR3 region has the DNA TGCAGCGTTGAAAGGGGACAGACTGGCTACGAGCAGTACTTC. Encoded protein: CSVERGQTGYEQYF.

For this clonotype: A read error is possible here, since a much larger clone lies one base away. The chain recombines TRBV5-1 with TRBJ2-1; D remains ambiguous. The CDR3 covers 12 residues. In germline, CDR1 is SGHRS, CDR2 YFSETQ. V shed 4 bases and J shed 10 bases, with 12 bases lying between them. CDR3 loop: CASSALEAEQFF. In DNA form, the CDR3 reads TGCGCCAGCAGCGCGTTGGAAGCGGAGCAGTTCTTC.

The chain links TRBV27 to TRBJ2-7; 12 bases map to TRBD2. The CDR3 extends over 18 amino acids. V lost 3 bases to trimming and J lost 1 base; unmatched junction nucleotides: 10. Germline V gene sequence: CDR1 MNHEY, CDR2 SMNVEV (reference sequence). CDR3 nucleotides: TGTGCCAGCAGTTTCTTGACTAGCGGGAGTTCCTCGTCCTACGAGCAGTACTTC. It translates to CASSFLTSGSSSSYEQYF.

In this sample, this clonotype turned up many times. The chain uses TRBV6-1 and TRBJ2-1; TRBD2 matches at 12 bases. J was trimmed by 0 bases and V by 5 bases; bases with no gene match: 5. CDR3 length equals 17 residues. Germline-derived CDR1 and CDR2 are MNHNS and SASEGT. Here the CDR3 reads CASSSGLAGRSYNEQFF. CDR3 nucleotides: TGTGCCAGCAGTTCCGGACTAGCGGGGCGCTCCTACAATGAGCAGTTCTTC.

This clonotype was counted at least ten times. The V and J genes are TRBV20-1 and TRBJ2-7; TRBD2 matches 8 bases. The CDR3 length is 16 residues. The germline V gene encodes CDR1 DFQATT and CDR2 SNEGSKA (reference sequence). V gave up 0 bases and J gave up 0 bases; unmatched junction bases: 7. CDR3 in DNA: TGCAGTGCTAGAGATCCCCGTCTAGCGGGCTCCTACGAGCAGTACTTC. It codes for CSARDPRLAGSYEQYF.

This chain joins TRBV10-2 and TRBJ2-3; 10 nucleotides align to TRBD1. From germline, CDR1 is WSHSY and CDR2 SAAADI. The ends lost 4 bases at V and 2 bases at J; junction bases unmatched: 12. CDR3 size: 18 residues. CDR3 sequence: CASSGTGGLGLDTDTQYF. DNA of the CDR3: TGCGCCAGCAGTGGGACAGGGGGACTAGGCCTTGACACAGATACGCAGTATTTT.

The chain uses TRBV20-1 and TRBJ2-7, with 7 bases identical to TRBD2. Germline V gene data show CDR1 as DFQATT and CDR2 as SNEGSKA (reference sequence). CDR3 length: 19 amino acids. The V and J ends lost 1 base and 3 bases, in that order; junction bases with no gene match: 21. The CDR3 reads CSARAVPGRVKRDHYEQYF. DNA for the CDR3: TGCAGTGCTAGAGCCGTGCCGGGACGGGTAAAGCGGGACCACTACGAGCAGTACTTC.

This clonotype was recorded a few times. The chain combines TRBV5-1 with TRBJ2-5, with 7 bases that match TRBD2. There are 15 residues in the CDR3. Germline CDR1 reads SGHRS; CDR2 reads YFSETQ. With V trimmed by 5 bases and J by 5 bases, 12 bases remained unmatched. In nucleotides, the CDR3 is TGCGCCAGCAGGGGGGGGACGGACTGGTTGGAGACCCAGTACTTC. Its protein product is CASRGGTDWLETQYF.

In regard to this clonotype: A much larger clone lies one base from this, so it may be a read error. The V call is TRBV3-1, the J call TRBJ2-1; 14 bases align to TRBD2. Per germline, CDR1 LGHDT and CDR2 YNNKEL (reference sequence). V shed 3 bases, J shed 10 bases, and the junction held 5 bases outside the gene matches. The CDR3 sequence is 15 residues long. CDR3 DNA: TGTGCCAGCAGCCAGGGACTAGCGGGAGTAAACGAGCAGTTCTTC. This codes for CASSQGLAGVNEQFF.

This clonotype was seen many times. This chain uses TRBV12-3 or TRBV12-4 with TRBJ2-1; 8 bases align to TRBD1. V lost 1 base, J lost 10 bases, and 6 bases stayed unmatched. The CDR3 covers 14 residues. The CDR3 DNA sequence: TGTGCCAGCAGTTTAGGTCGGACAGGGAACGAGCAGTTCTTC. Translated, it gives CASSLGRTGNEQFF.